The 10 T cell receptor beta chains below all came from one sample that was sequenced in a study of blood T cells in healthy people across ages. Alongside a J-beta primer mix, a sample-barcoded 5' primer served in a second PCR lasting roughly 6 to 11 cycles. Via MiXCR, TCRdb re-called the 5' RACE reads, giving one row per CDR3 protein. The data contain about 670,000 distinct CDR3 sequences, around 41% of them seen just once; the ten biggest clones take up around 30%. The source material was blood. The receptors were sampled from a man at least 80 years old in good health.

The rearrangement joins TRBV29-1 to TRBJ1-1, with D maybe TRBD1 (5 bases). V lost 7 bases and J 1 base, leaving 13 bases between the germline ends. The germline CDR1 and CDR2 sequences are SQVTM and ANQGSEA. The CDR3 loop spans 13 amino acids. CDR3 DNA: TGCAGCGCCAGAGACAGATGGAACACTGAAGCTTTCTTT. Translated, it gives CSARDRWNTEAFF.

The CDR3 region is CASSFTSNQPQHF. CDR3 in DNA: TGTGCCAGCAGTTTTACTAGCAATCAGCCCCAGCATTTT. The V gene is TRBV7-9, the J gene TRBJ1-5; D gene uncertain. The CDR3 spans 13 residues. Germline V gene sequence: CDR1 SEHNR, CDR2 FQNEAQ (reference sequence). V shed 6 bases and J shed 0 bases, with 6 bases lying between them.

The CDR3 DNA is TGTGCCAGCAGCTCTTGGGACAGGGAAAACAAGCAGTACTTC. Its translation: CASSSWDRENKQYF. The chain couples TRBV7-9 to TRBJ2-5; 9 nucleotides line up with TRBD1. J lost 11 bases, V lost 4 bases, and 11 bases had no gene match. This CDR3 comprises 14 residues. CDR1 is SEHNR and CDR2 is FQNEAQ in the germline V gene (reference sequence).

This clonotype has a handful of counts. CDR3 sequence: CASSKLAGAYNEQFF. Written as DNA, the CDR3 is TGTGCCAGCAGTAAACTAGCGGGAGCCTACAATGAGCAGTTCTTC. The chain carries TRBV6-2 or TRBV6-3 and TRBJ2-1; TRBD2 agrees at 11 bases. After removal of 5 bases from V and 2 bases from J, the junction contained 2 bases not matched to a gene. The CDR3 contains 15 residues. The germline V gene encodes CDR1 MNHEY and CDR2 SVGEGT.

The chain links TRBV20-1 to TRBJ2-3, with D perhaps matching TRBD1 (6 bases). Per the germline V gene, CDR1 is DFQATT and CDR2 is SNEGSKA (reference sequence). This CDR3 contains 11 residues. The V end was cut by 8 bases, the J end by 11 bases, with 17 bases between. The DNA of the CDR3 is TGCAGTACTAACAGGGACGTGGTGCAGTATTTT. It is translated as CSTNRDVVQYF.

This clonotype was counted only a few times. This chain joins TRBV6-2 or TRBV6-3 and TRBJ2-3; D call uncertain. CDR3 length equals 17 residues. Germline assignment: CDR1 MNHEY and CDR2 SVGEGT. Trimming cost V 2 bases and J 2 bases, with 17 bases left between them. The CDR3 bases are TGTGCCAGCAGTTACAGTCCGGCCCCAAGAATCACAGATACGCAGTATTTT. This translates into CASSYSPAPRITDTQYF.

This clonotype was counted a few times. The chain recombines TRBV6-6 with TRBJ1-1; no reliable D call. Germline V lookup: CDR1 MNHNY, CDR2 SVGAGI (reference sequence). The length of the CDR3 is 13 residues. V dropped 2 bases and J dropped 4 bases, with 8 bases sitting between them. CDR3 in amino acids: CASSYVGATEAFF. The CDR3 DNA reads TGTGCCAGCAGTTACGTGGGAGCCACTGAAGCTTTCTTT.

There are a few counts of this clonotype. This sequence joins TRBV19 and TRBJ2-7; a weak D match, TRBD2 (5 bases). The CDR3 contains 15 residues. Deletions cut 5 bases from V and 4 bases from J, with 18 bases between. Germline V lookup: CDR1 LNHDA, CDR2 SQIVND (reference sequence). This CDR3 is CASSGVTGRSYEQYF. The CDR3 DNA is TGTGCCAGTAGTGGCGTCACGGGGAGATCTTACGAGCAGTACTTC.

This clonotype was detected only a few times. The rearrangement joins TRBV12-5 to TRBJ2-3; 8 nucleotides agree with TRBD2. The CDR3 is 13 amino acids. V shed 6 bases and J 6 bases; nucleotides not matched to a gene: 5. CDR1 LGHNT and CDR2 FRNRAP come from the germline V gene. This CDR3 is CASGRLATDTQYF. The CDR3 DNA reads TGTGCTAGTGGCAGACTAGCGACGGATACGCAGTATTTT. The entire variable domain, with the rest obtained from reference TRBV12-5 and TRBJ2-3, is as follows: DARVTQTPRHKVTEMGQEVTMRCQPILGHNTVFWYRQTMMQGLELLAYFRNRAPLDDSGMPKDRFSAEMPDATLATLKIQPSEPRDSAVYFCASGRLATDTQYFGPGTRLTVL.

This chain connects TRBV7-6 to TRBJ2-2, with D possibly TRBD2 on 5 matching bases. The length of the CDR3 is 14 residues. Germline CDR1 reads SGHVS; CDR2 reads FNYEAQ. The ends were cut back, 8 bases at V and 4 bases at J, with 14 bases in the middle. CDR3 coding DNA: TGTGCCAGCGGGAGAAGGCAGCTCACCGGGGAGCTGTTTTTT. Protein product: CASGRRQLTGELFF.